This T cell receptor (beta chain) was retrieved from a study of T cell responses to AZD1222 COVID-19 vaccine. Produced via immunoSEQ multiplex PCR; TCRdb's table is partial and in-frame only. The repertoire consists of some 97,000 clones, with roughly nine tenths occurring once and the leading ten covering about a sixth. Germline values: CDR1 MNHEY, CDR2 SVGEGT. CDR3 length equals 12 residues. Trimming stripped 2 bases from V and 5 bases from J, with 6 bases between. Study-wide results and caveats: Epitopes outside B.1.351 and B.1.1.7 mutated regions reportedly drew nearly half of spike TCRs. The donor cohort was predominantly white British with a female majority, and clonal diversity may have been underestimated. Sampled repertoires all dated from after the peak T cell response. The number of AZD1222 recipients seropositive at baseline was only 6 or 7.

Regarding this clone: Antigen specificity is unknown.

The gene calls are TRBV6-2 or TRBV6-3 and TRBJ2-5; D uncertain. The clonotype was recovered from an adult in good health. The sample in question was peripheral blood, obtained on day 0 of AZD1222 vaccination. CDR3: CASSYGEETQYF. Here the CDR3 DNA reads TGTGCCAGCAGTTACGGCGAGGAGACCCAGTACTTC.